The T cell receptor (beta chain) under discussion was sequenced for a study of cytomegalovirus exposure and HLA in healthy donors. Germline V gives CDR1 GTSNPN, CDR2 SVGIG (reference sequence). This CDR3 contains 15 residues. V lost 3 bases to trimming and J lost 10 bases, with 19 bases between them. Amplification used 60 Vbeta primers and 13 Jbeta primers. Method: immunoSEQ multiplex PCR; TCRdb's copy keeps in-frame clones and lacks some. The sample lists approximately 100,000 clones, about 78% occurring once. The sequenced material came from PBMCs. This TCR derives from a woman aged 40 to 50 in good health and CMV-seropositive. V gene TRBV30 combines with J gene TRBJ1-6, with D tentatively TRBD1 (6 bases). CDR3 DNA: TGTGCCTGGAGGCAGGGGTTTGATAGTGCGTCACCCCTCCACTTT. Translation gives CAWRQGFDSASPLHF.